Listed below are T cell receptor beta chains from one sample, sequenced in a study of cytomegalovirus exposure and HLA in healthy donors. Using immunoSEQ multiplex PCR, the repertoire was profiled, and TCRdb retains in-frame clones only, with some absent. The table has some 36,000 clones, roughly two thirds seen once. The specimen was PBMCs. Receptor source: a man aged 25 to 40 in good health and CMV-seronegative. Both conserved end residues are trimmed from each CDR3.

>TRBJ2-1|TRBV29-1
SGLAGGAEQF
>TRBJ2-1|TRBV10-1
ASSESFGSNEQF
>TRBJ2-5|TRBV6-4
ASSDGTSGGAETQY
>TRBJ1-1|TRBV19
ASSMETVNTEAF
>TRBJ1-2|TRBV5-4
ASSLGEYGYT
>TRBJ1-1|TRBV5-4
ASSLVGTMNTEAF
>TRBJ1-1|TRBV5-1
ASSLVTGGDTEAF
>TRBJ2-3|TRBV29-1
SVVVREGSTDTQY
>TRBJ1-5|TRBV10-1
ASSESSRQPQH
>TRBJ1-2|TRBV5-6
ASRPLTTRANYGYT
>TRBJ2-7|TRBV5-6
ASSTNYEQY
>TRBJ1-2|TRBV28
ASTTGGRNYGYT
>TRBJ1-1|TRBV27
ASSWGGNTEAF
>TRBJ1-4|TRBV6-6
ASSYAGGGVDEKLF
>TRBJ2-7|TRBV28
ASSLLVGSYEQY
>TRBJ2-5|TRBV11-2
ASSTYRLAGVQETQY
>TRBJ2-5|TRBV5-4
ASSKQQETQY
>TRBJ2-1|TRBV7-9
ASSLALGDRRGEQF
>TRBJ1-2|TRBV19
ASSMTLGTVRGYT
>TRBJ2-1|TRBV6-1
ASSEELFYNEQF
>TRBJ1-2|TRBV4-1
ASSFPLRTAGYGYT
>TRBJ1-2|TRBV5-1
ASSLTGGNYGYT
>TRBJ2-3|TRBV28
VLGDTQY
>TRBJ2-7|TRBV7-7
ASSTGQGAGEQY
>TRBJ2-2|TRBV13
ASSVPGLAGTGELF
>TRBJ2-5|TRBV19
ASGTGETQY
>TRBJ2-1|TRBV5-4
ASSLRQGNYNEQF
>TRBJ1-1|TRBV4-3
ASSFAGGGTEAF
>TRBJ2-5|TRBV7-9
ASSSGVTETQY
>TRBJ2-7|TRBV5-1
ASSSGTWTYEQY
>TRBJ1-5|TRBV28
ASSTVAGGYRQPQH
>TRBJ1-2|TRBV7-8
ASSFVDTGYT
>TRBJ1-5|TRBV12-2
ASRPRDSSNQPQH
>TRBJ2-5|TRBV5-1
ASRQTGGQETQY
>TRBJ2-7|TRBV28
ASSFLSGDEQY
>TRBJ1-2|TRBV28
ASRTPGQGKVYT
>TRBJ2-7|TRBV7-2
ASSSGAGYEQY
>TRBJ2-3|TRBV7-7
ASSVRSVDCTDTQY
>TRBJ2-3|TRBV7-2
ASSPILAISTDTQY
>TRBJ2-3|TRBV27
ASSFDRGPYDTQY
>TRBJ1-2|TRBV5-4
ASSPQGASGNYGYT
>TRBJ2-1|TRBV5-1
ASSAGYYNEQF
>TRBJ1-6|TRBV7-7
ASTQGTGVDSPLH
>TRBJ1-2|TRBV28
ASSARITGGEDGYT
>TRBJ2-5|TRBV4-1
ASSGRDRKTQY
>TRBJ2-7|TRBV5-1
ASSQGQGRYEQY
>TRBJ1-2|TRBV6-5
ASSYWRADLNYGYT
>TRBJ2-7|TRBV5-6
ASRGQGREQY
>TRBJ2-2|TRBV7-2
ASSLVGANTGELF
>TRBJ2-3|TRBV20-1
SRIYGDTQY
>TRBJ1-2|TRBV15
ATSREGLPNYGYT
>TRBJ1-5|TRBV2
ASSVQGRYQPQH
>TRBJ1-6|TRBV27
ASCRLTYNSPLH
>TRBJ1-5|TRBV5-1
ASSPGGGNQPQH
>TRBJ1-1|TRBV6-5
ASTWGLGNTEAF